The next 8 T cell receptor beta chains were all read from a single sample in a study of blood T cell repertoires in COVID-19. Sequenced by immunoSEQ multiplex PCR; TCRdb stores in-frame clones only, minus some. Of around 95,000 clones in the sample, around 81% were seen once. Specimen: peripheral blood. These receptors were obtained from a man aged 50 to 60 with active or convalescent COVID-19.

The CDR3 loop reads CASSPRTGELFF. The CDR3, as DNA: TGTGCCAGCAGCCCCAGGACCGGGGAGCTGTTTTTT. The V gene is TRBV16, the J gene TRBJ2-2, with D unresolved. V lost 4 bases to trimming and J lost 5 bases, with 5 bases between them. The CDR3 has 12 amino acids. Germline CDR1 is KGHSY and CDR2 is FQNENV. The entire variable domain, with the rest obtained from reference TRBV16 and TRBJ2-2, is as follows: GEEVAQTPKHLVRGEGQKAKLYCAPIKGHSYVFWYQQVLKNEFKFLISFQNENVFDETGMPKERFSAKCLPNSPCSLEIQATKLEDSAVYFCASSPRTGELFFGEGSRLTVL.

This clone was observed a few times. The chain joins TRBV29-1 to TRBJ1-5, with D unresolved. CDR3 length equals 13 residues. Germline V CDR1 and CDR2: SQVTM, ANQGSEA. V was pared by 8 bases and J by 1 base, with 12 bases between. The CDR3 loop is CSCGGTSNQPQHF. The CDR3 coding sequence is TGCAGCTGCGGTGGTACGAGCAATCAGCCCCAGCATTTT.

The chain has TRBV29-1 and TRBJ1-2, with no clear D. Trimming left V 4 bases short and J 2 bases short, with 14 bases between. The length of the CDR3 is 14 residues. Germline V gives CDR1 SQVTM, CDR2 ANQGSEA. The CDR3 here is CSVGSGRGNYGYTF. The CDR3 DNA reads as TGCAGCGTTGGTTCTGGCAGAGGGAACTATGGCTACACCTTC.

The gene calls are TRBV14 and TRBJ2-7; D is unresolved. Germline V gene sequence: CDR1 SGHDN, CDR2 FVKESK. This CDR3 has 12 residues. Between the trimmed V and J ends, which lost 2 bases and 2 bases, there was a span of 4 bases. As DNA, the CDR3 is TGTGCCAGCAGCCAACGTCCCTACGAGCAGTACTTC. Residues: CASSQRPYEQYF. The full variable domain, with the rest looked up from reference TRBV14 and TRBJ2-7, is EAGVTQFPSHSVIEKGQTVTLRCDPISGHDNLYWYRRVMGKEIKFLLHFVKESKQDESGMPNNRFLAERTGGTYSTLKVQPAELEDSGVYFCASSQRPYEQYFGPGTRLTVT.

The chain has TRBV27 and TRBJ2-7; TRBD2 matches at 10 bases. V was clipped by 4 bases and J by 4 bases; unmatched bases: 7. Germline lookup yields CDR1 MNHEY and CDR2 SMNVEV (reference sequence). The CDR3 extends over 15 amino acids. The CDR3: CASSWLAGGVYEQYF. The CDR3 DNA follows: TGTGCCAGCAGTTGGTTAGCGGGAGGAGTATACGAGCAGTACTTC.

This clone was recorded once. The V call is TRBV6-5, the J call TRBJ2-2; 7 bases agree with TRBD1. Germline-derived CDR1 and CDR2 are MNHEY and SVGAGI. V shed 6 bases, J shed 6 bases, and the junction held 7 bases outside the gene matches. This CDR3 spans 14 amino acids. CDR3 sequence: CASRYRGGPGELFF. The CDR3 bases are TGTGCCAGCAGATACAGGGGTGGTCCCGGGGAGCTGTTTTTT.

The V gene is TRBV3-1 (or the pseudogene TRBV3-2), the J gene TRBJ2-7; 7 nucleotides line up with TRBD2. V lost 3 bases, J lost 4 bases, and 3 bases stayed unmatched. The CDR3 consists of 13 residues. Germline loops: CDR1 LGHDT, CDR2 YNNKEL (reference sequence). Here the CDR3 DNA reads TGTGCCAGCAGCCATGGGGAGGGGTACGAGCAGTACTTC. This sequence encodes CASSHGEGYEQYF.

To note about this clone: The sample contains more than one DNA sequence encoding this CDR3. The chain recombines TRBV9 with TRBJ1-3; perhaps TRBD1 as D (6 bases). CDR1 is SGDLS and CDR2 is YYNGEE in the germline V gene. The V and J ends lost 0 bases and 1 base respectively, with 11 bases between them. The length of the CDR3 is 16 residues. The DNA of the CDR3 is TGTGCCAGCAGCGTAGCGGGGGGCCCTTCTGGAAACACCATATATTTT. It yields the protein CASSVAGGPSGNTIYF.